This T cell receptor beta chain was recorded in a study of T cell responses to AZD1222 COVID-19 vaccine. With respect to this clone: Its antigen is not known.

The table came from immunoSEQ multiplex PCR; TCRdb's copy has only in-frame clones and leaves some out. The table lists about 150,000 clones, about nine tenths of them singletons, with around 2.9% in the top ten. The germline V gene has CDR1 SGHDN and CDR2 FVKESK. The CDR3 sequence is 13 residues long. The trim removed 3 bases at V and 8 bases at J, leaving 4 bases unmatched. Study-wide findings and caveats: Breadth and depth of Spike-specific TCRs rose after two AZD1222 doses. Donors in the cohort were predominantly white British and more often female, and clonal diversity was possibly underestimated.

The V gene is TRBV14, the J gene TRBJ2-3; the match to TRBD2 covers 8 bases. This TCR came from an adult in good health. The sequenced sample was peripheral blood, obtained on day 0 of AZD1222 vaccination. The CDR3 DNA sequence: TGTGCCAGCAGCCAGGTAGCGGGGTTTACGCAGTATTTT. Its translation is CASSQVAGFTQYF.